Shown below are 5 T cell receptor beta chains from a single sample sequenced in a study of post-analysis software for immune sequencing data (dated by TCRdb to the mid-2010s). What the study reported, not specific to this receptor: Patients showed significantly higher frequencies than controls for about 5 TRBV segments, among them TRBV5-6, TRBV5-1 and TRBV20-1.

No antigen has been identified for these receptors. The library came from PCR. The reads were generated on an Illumina HiSeq 2500. To reduce PCR and sequencing biases, unique molecular identifiers were incorporated into the TCR beta cDNA libraries. TCRdb trimmed public reads at Q25 via fastp, called clones via MiXCR and kept in-frame beta chains. Each CDR3 protein appears once, grouped with its most common genes and DNA. Counted in this sample were about 540,000 distinct CDR3 sequences; around a third of them appeared once. The leading ten clones occupy under 7% of the sample. The sequenced sample consisted of blood. The receptors come from a girl aged 2-17 years with multiple sclerosis.

The rearrangement uses TRBV7-9 and TRBJ1-1; D perhaps matches TRBD1 (5 bases). The V end was cut by 1 base, the J end by 4 bases, with 19 bases between. The CDR3 spans 17 residues. Per the germline V gene, CDR1 is SEHNR and CDR2 is FQNEAQ (reference sequence). The CDR3 coding sequence is TGTGCCAGCAGCTTAGGGGGAAGTCCAGGGCCGGGCACTGAAGCTTTCTTT. It translates to CASSLGGSPGPGTEAFF.

This chain connects TRBV6-5 to TRBJ1-2; D might be TRBD1 (6 bases). Germline lookup yields CDR1 MNHEY and CDR2 SVGAGI. Trimming stripped 6 bases from V and 4 bases from J, with 12 bases between. CDR3 size: 13 residues. The CDR3 reads CASRQGRFYGYTF. The DNA for the CDR3 is TGTGCCAGCAGGCAGGGGAGGTTCTATGGCTACACCTTC.

The sample holds many counts of this clonotype. The V call is TRBV29-1, the J call TRBJ2-1; 10 bases map to TRBD2. The trim removed 7 bases at V and 5 bases at J, leaving 5 bases unmatched. In germline, CDR1 is SQVTM, CDR2 ANQGSEA. The CDR3 has 13 amino acids. CDR3 amino acids: CSAERGGNNEQFF. The CDR3 DNA follows: TGCAGCGCCGAGCGGGGGGGCAACAATGAGCAGTTCTTC.

This clonotype has more than one count but fewer than ten. The chain links TRBV9 to TRBJ2-7; maybe TRBD1 (5 bases). The CDR3 is 16 amino acids. CDR1 is SGDLS, CDR2 YYNGEE, per germline. V lost 0 bases, J lost 4 bases, and 17 bases lay in between. CDR3: CASSVGGGAGRYEQYF. CDR3 bases: TGTGCCAGCAGCGTAGGAGGTGGGGCAGGTCGGTACGAGCAGTACTTC.

This chain joins TRBV20-1 and TRBJ2-7; 9 nucleotides align to TRBD1. CDR1 and CDR2 (germline): DFQATT, SNEGSKA (reference sequence). CDR3 size: 14 residues. The V and J ends lost 4 bases and 0 bases, in that order; junction bases with no gene match: 4. CDR3: CSAIGTGSSYEQYF. In DNA, the CDR3 is TGCAGTGCTATCGGGACAGGGAGCTCCTACGAGCAGTACTTC.